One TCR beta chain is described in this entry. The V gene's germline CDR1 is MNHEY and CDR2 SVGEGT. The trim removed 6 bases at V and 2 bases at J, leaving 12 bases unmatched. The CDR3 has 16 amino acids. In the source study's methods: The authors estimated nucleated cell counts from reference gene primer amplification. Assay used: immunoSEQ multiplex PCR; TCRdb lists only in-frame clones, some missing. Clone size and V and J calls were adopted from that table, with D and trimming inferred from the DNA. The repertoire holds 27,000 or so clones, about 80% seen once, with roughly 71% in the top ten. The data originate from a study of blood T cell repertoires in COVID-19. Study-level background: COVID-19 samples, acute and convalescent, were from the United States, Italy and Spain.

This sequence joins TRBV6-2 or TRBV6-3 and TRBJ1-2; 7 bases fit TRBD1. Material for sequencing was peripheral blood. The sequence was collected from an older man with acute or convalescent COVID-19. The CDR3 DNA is TGTGCCAGCAGCACCAAGGGGACAGCCATAAACTATGGCTACACCTTC. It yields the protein CASSTKGTAINYGYTF.